Described below is a single TCR beta chain sequence and its context. Its antigen is currently unknown. Germline V CDR1 and CDR2: SGHAT, FQNNGV. The CDR3 is made up of 15 amino acids. Trimming pared 5 bases from V and 4 bases from J, leaving 17 bases between. Here immunoSEQ multiplex PCR was the method, and the copy in TCRdb shows in-frame clones only, minus some. The repertoire has 15,000 to 20,000 clones, around 70% of them found once; the top ten carry approximately 5%. The entry originates in a study of somatic mutations in cytotoxic T cells in rheumatoid arthritis. The overall study: There were some V beta antibody-stained T-cell populations flow-sorted at nearly 100% purity, and these included V beta1+ cells sequenced for TCRB. Study outcomes and limitations: About an eighth of the roughly 60 patients had a largest CD8+ clone above 20% of CD8+ cells. Rising age went with increasing CD8+ clonality in rheumatoid arthritis patients; healthy controls showed no such increase.

V gene TRBV11-2 combines with J gene TRBJ2-5; D is perhaps TRBD2 (5 bases). Input material: CD8+ T cells sorted from blood. This receptor was identified in a man aged 55-75 years in good health. CDR3 protein: CASSPERRQGETQYF. For the CDR3, the DNA is TGTGCCAGCAGCCCTGAGAGGAGGCAAGGAGAGACCCAGTACTTC.